This TCR beta chain originates from a study of blood T cells in healthy people across ages (dated by TCRdb to 2013 to 2016). About the study as a whole: In model experiments, roughly one uniquely barcoded TCR beta cDNA molecule per two T cells was captured by template switching. Using deep sequencing normalized with unique cDNA molecular identifiers, the study measured how TCR beta repertoire diversity changes with age. Four age groups were formed from the donors: young (average approximately 15 years), middle-aged (approximately 40), aged (under 70) and long-lived (more than 75). To avoid experimental bias, donors of different ages were distributed randomly across sequencing lanes. Two additional independent replicas of 1 million unique cDNA reads from the same blood draw were analyzed for two donors (one aged 18 to 29 and one aged 80 or older).

Preparation of the library involved 5' RACE. TCRdb names Illumina HiSeq 2500 as the instrument used. The second PCR ran for about 6 to 12 cycles and used a J-beta primer mix along with a sample-barcoded 5' primer. A template-switch 5' adaptor carrying 12 random nucleotides introduced a unique molecular identifier onto each TCR beta cDNA molecule. Each sample yielded at least 2.5 million CDR3-containing paired-end reads. All of the RNA was converted into first-strand cDNA using the Mint cDNA synthesis kit, with a TRBC-specific oligonucleotide serving as the primer. Following uracil-DNA glycosylase treatment, a first 18-cycle PCR with universal primers M1SS and BC2_uni_R was performed on all cDNA. On the study's bioinformatics: Each sample was normalized by randomly selecting 1 million high-quality reads, each carrying a distinct molecular identifier. Instead of being binned into consensus sequences, reads that shared molecular identifiers were thrown out. MiTCR, run with a Q25 quality threshold and the strictest error-elimination algorithm, handled CDR3 identification, clonotype clustering and error correction. Lower-bound total TCR beta diversity was estimated with a nonparametric unseen species model using Euler transformation. The public sequencing data were trimmed at Q25 with fastp and processed into clonotypes with MiXCR by TCRdb, which kept only in-frame beta chains. Under each unique CDR3 protein, matching rows form one entry showing the most common genes and DNA. TCRdb, not the original authors, processed these V and J calls. The sample contains about 1,600,000 distinct CDR3 sequences, approximately 40% of them found a single time. Approximately 7.9% of the sample goes to the ten largest clones.

The roughly 39 donors, aged roughly 6 to 100 years, were systemically healthy Caucasian individuals from Russia. Around 10 milliliters of peripheral blood were collected from each donor into EDTA-treated Vacutainer tubes. Ficoll-Paque density-gradient centrifugation was used to isolate PBMCs, with at least 6 million per sample. Trizol reagent was used to extract total RNA from PBMCs, with at least 6 micrograms per sample. The percentages of naive CD45RAhigh/CD27high T cells were determined by flow cytometry on a PBMC aliquot from every donor. CDR1 and CDR2 are read off the germline V gene (reference sequence) as DFQATT and SNEGSKA. Relative to germline, V is missing 6 bases and J is missing 7 bases, with 16 bases of the junction outside any gene match. From the cysteine up to the phenylalanine, the CDR3 has a length of 16 residues. Only CDR3 DNA is held: 48 bases, read in frame from base 1. Concerning this clonotype itself: Its antigen remains unidentified. No much larger clone is present one base from it, and per-base qualities are unavailable.

Points the paper makes about the study in general: Because the CMV infection status of the donors was unknown, age-related changes in expanded clonotypes may potentially have been confounded. Observed TCR beta diversity correlated strongly with the percentage of naive T cells measured by flow cytometry. Observed TCR beta diversity per million T cells fell roughly linearly with age, and a significant reduction was already apparent by age about 36. Estimates of total diversity from one million sequenced T cells were regarded as lower bounds and underestimates. Since profiling was done on bulk unsorted PBMCs, naive and antigen-experienced compartments could not be conclusively compared. Compared with the aged group, more naive CD4+ T cells, fewer expanded clones and increased TCR diversity were shown by the long-lived group, suggesting age selection.

The origin of this receptor is a woman younger than 35 in good health. The chain uses TRBV20-1 and TRBJ2-1, and TRBD2 matches 9 of the central bases. The sample comprised blood. The nucleotides are TGCAGTGCAGCCCGTCCATTTAGCGGGGGAGGAAATGAGCAGTTCTTC. This gives the protein CSAARPFSGGGNEQFF.